This is a list of T cell receptor beta chains from one sample in a study of blood T cell repertoires in COVID-19. Produced via immunoSEQ multiplex PCR; TCRdb's table is partial and in-frame only. The sample shows 100,000 to 130,000 clones, 85% to 95% of them seen only once. Sequences were obtained from peripheral blood. The receptors shown here come from a woman aged 30 to 39 with acute or convalescent COVID-19. CDR3s include the opening cysteine and the closing phenylalanine or tryptophan. Fields, in order: V gene, clone size, D gene, J gene, CDR3 protein, CDR3 DNA. D genes are given only for firm matches. Size values are once, few and many counts, or a class for expanded clones, and some rows have none.

V gene: TRBV28; clone size: -; D gene: TRBD1; J gene: TRBJ2-7; CDR3 protein: CASSLRTGRSYEQYF; CDR3 DNA: TGTGCCAGCAGTTTACGGACAGGGCGCTCCTACGAGCAGTACTTC
V gene: TRBV7-9; clone size: -; D gene: -; J gene: TRBJ2-7; CDR3 protein: CASRASEVDEQYF; CDR3 DNA: TGTGCCAGTAGGGCTAGCGAGGTTGACGAGCAGTACTTC
V gene: TRBV19; clone size: -; D gene: -; J gene: TRBJ2-3; CDR3 protein: CASTLSGQTDTQYF; CDR3 DNA: TGTGCCAGTACCCTCAGCGGACAGACAGATACGCAGTATTTT
V gene: TRBV4-3; clone size: -; D gene: TRBD1; J gene: TRBJ2-1; CDR3 protein: CASSQRTGFLFF; CDR3 DNA: TGCGCCAGCAGCCAAAGGACAGGCTTCCTGTTCTTC
V gene: TRBV12-3/TRBV12-4; clone size: -; D gene: TRBD1; J gene: TRBJ1-4; CDR3 protein: CASSRGQEKLFF; CDR3 DNA: TGTGCCAGCTCCAGGGGGCAAGAAAAACTGTTTTTT
V gene: TRBV19; clone size: -; D gene: -; J gene: TRBJ1-1; CDR3 protein: CAAGVEAFF; CDR3 DNA: TGTGCAGCAGGTGTTGAAGCTTTCTTT
V gene: TRBV6-2/TRBV6-3; clone size: once; D gene: -; J gene: TRBJ2-7; CDR3 protein: CASSYSGQIYEQYF; CDR3 DNA: TGTGCCAGCAGTTACTCAGGACAGATCTACGAGCAGTACTTC
V gene: TRBV6-6; clone size: -; D gene: TRBD1; J gene: TRBJ1-1; CDR3 protein: CASSYWGQGDSEAFF; CDR3 DNA: TGTGCCAGCAGTTACTGGGGACAGGGGGATTCTGAAGCTTTCTTT
V gene: TRBV6-1; clone size: -; D gene: TRBD1; J gene: TRBJ1-2; CDR3 protein: CASSEIGQADGYTF; CDR3 DNA: TGTGCCAGCAGTGAAATCGGACAGGCTGATGGCTACACCTTC
V gene: TRBV3-1/TRBV3-2; clone size: -; D gene: -; J gene: TRBJ1-2; CDR3 protein: CASSQRREGYGYTF; CDR3 DNA: TGTGCCAGCAGCCAACGCCGGGAAGGTTATGGCTACACCTTC
V gene: TRBV7-9; clone size: -; D gene: -; J gene: TRBJ1-2; CDR3 protein: CASSPDSPTQVNYGYTF; CDR3 DNA: TGTGCCAGCAGCCCGGACAGCCCAACCCAGGTTAACTATGGCTACACCTTC
V gene: TRBV19; clone size: once; D gene: -; J gene: TRBJ1-5; CDR3 protein: CASSGLDQPQHF; CDR3 DNA: TGTGCCAGTAGTGGGCTCGACCAGCCCCAGCATTTT
V gene: TRBV9; clone size: -; D gene: -; J gene: TRBJ2-2; CDR3 protein: CASSPRAVNTGELFF; CDR3 DNA: TGTGCCAGCAGCCCCAGGGCGGTGAACACCGGGGAGCTGTTTTTT
V gene: TRBV11-3; clone size: -; D gene: -; J gene: TRBJ2-2; CDR3 protein: CASSLRFLERTGELFF; CDR3 DNA: TGTGCCAGCAGCCTAAGATTCCTGGAGAGAACCGGGGAGCTGTTTTTT
V gene: TRBV7-6; clone size: -; D gene: TRBD2; J gene: TRBJ2-1; CDR3 protein: CASSLEGGVNNEQFF; CDR3 DNA: TGTGCCAGCAGCTTAGAGGGAGGGGTAAACAATGAGCAGTTCTTC
V gene: TRBV5-6; clone size: -; D gene: -; J gene: TRBJ1-1; CDR3 protein: CASSLVGAGALNTEAFF; CDR3 DNA: TGTGCCAGCAGCTTGGTGGGGGCAGGGGCCCTGAACACTGAAGCTTTCTTT
V gene: TRBV10-3; clone size: -; D gene: TRBD1; J gene: TRBJ1-4; CDR3 protein: CAIRAQGQGDEKLFF; CDR3 DNA: TGTGCCATCAGGGCCCAGGGACAGGGAGATGAAAAACTGTTTTTT
V gene: TRBV3-1/TRBV3-2; clone size: -; D gene: TRBD1; J gene: TRBJ1-3; CDR3 protein: CASSLQGVRGNTIYF; CDR3 DNA: TGTGCCAGCAGCCTACAGGGGGTTCGTGGAAACACCATATATTTT
V gene: TRBV28; clone size: -; D gene: -; J gene: TRBJ1-4; CDR3 protein: CASSFPGLRDHEKLFF; CDR3 DNA: TGTGCCAGCAGCTTCCCGGGACTGCGAGACCATGAAAAACTGTTTTTT
V gene: TRBV28; clone size: -; D gene: -; J gene: TRBJ2-7; CDR3 protein: CASSPDRQVDEQYF; CDR3 DNA: TGTGCCAGCAGTCCAGATAGACAGGTTGACGAGCAGTACTTC
V gene: TRBV3-1/TRBV3-2; clone size: -; D gene: -; J gene: TRBJ1-6; CDR3 protein: CASSQNWEHNSPLHF; CDR3 DNA: TGTGCCAGCAGCCAAAATTGGGAGCATAATTCACCCCTCCACTTT
V gene: TRBV5-8; clone size: -; D gene: -; J gene: TRBJ2-5; CDR3 protein: CASSLRTGGVETQYF; CDR3 DNA: TGTGCCAGCAGCCTCCGGACAGGAGGGGTAGAGACCCAGTACTTC
V gene: TRBV6-2/TRBV6-3; clone size: -; D gene: -; J gene: TRBJ1-6; CDR3 protein: CASCRPQGHSPLHF; CDR3 DNA: TGTGCCAGCTGCCGCCCCCAGGGGCACTCACCCCTCCACTTT
V gene: TRBV19; clone size: -; D gene: TRBD1; J gene: TRBJ1-2; CDR3 protein: CASRTTGGGYGYTF; CDR3 DNA: TGTGCCAGTAGGACTACAGGGGGCGGGTATGGCTACACCTTC
V gene: TRBV11-3; clone size: -; D gene: TRBD2; J gene: TRBJ2-5; CDR3 protein: CASSFGVAGGSQETQYF; CDR3 DNA: TGTGCCAGCAGCTTTGGGGTAGCGGGGGGTTCCCAAGAGACCCAGTACTTC
V gene: TRBV11-3; clone size: -; D gene: -; J gene: TRBJ2-6; CDR3 protein: CASSGGAGANVLTF; CDR3 DNA: TGTGCCAGCAGTGGAGGGGCTGGGGCCAACGTCCTGACTTTC
V gene: TRBV11-2; clone size: -; D gene: -; J gene: TRBJ2-3; CDR3 protein: CASSFAADTQYF; CDR3 DNA: TGTGCCAGCAGCTTTGCGGCAGATACGCAGTATTTT
V gene: TRBV7-3; clone size: -; D gene: -; J gene: TRBJ1-1; CDR3 protein: CASSLAAEAEAFF; CDR3 DNA: TGTGCCAGCAGCTTAGCAGCGGAAGCTGAAGCTTTCTTT
V gene: TRBV15; clone size: -; D gene: -; J gene: TRBJ2-1; CDR3 protein: CATSPLYNEQFF; CDR3 DNA: TGTGCCACCAGCCCCCTTTACAATGAGCAGTTCTTC
V gene: TRBV19; clone size: -; D gene: -; J gene: TRBJ1-1; CDR3 protein: CASSRGEATEAFF; CDR3 DNA: TGTGCCAGTAGCCGCGGGGAGGCCACTGAAGCTTTCTTT
V gene: TRBV21-1; clone size: -; D gene: -; J gene: TRBJ2-2; CDR3 protein: CASSTRRTSEAGELFF; CDR3 DNA: TGTGCCAGCAGCACCCGAAGGACTAGCGAGGCCGGGGAGCTGTTTTTT
V gene: TRBV19; clone size: -; D gene: TRBD2; J gene: TRBJ2-3; CDR3 protein: CASSMREASGRTQYF; CDR3 DNA: TGTGCCAGTAGTATGCGGGAGGCAAGCGGGCGCACGCAGTATTTT
V gene: TRBV28; clone size: -; D gene: TRBD1; J gene: TRBJ1-3; CDR3 protein: CASCEGAENTIYF; CDR3 DNA: TGTGCCAGCTGCGAGGGGGCGGAAAACACCATATATTTT
V gene: TRBV6-5; clone size: -; D gene: -; J gene: TRBJ2-1; CDR3 protein: CASSLLLRSSYNEQFF; CDR3 DNA: TGTGCCAGCAGTTTACTCCTGCGAAGCTCCTACAATGAGCAGTTCTTC
V gene: TRBV10-1; clone size: -; D gene: -; J gene: TRBJ2-1; CDR3 protein: CASSEAPEGEQFF; CDR3 DNA: TGCGCCAGCAGTGAGGCCCCGGAGGGCGAGCAGTTCTTC
V gene: TRBV3-1/TRBV3-2; clone size: once; D gene: TRBD1; J gene: TRBJ2-2; CDR3 protein: CASSPTGTVMNTGELFF; CDR3 DNA: TGTGCCAGCAGCCCCACAGGGACAGTGATGAACACCGGGGAGCTGTTTTTT
V gene: TRBV5-6; clone size: once; D gene: TRBD1; J gene: TRBJ1-1; CDR3 protein: CASSLARGRRTEAFF; CDR3 DNA: TGTGCCAGCAGCTTGGCCAGGGGGCGGAGAACTGAAGCTTTCTTT
V gene: TRBV9; clone size: -; D gene: TRBD2; J gene: TRBJ2-1; CDR3 protein: CASSQGGGAYNEQFF; CDR3 DNA: TGTGCCAGCAGCCAGGGCGGGGGGGCCTACAATGAGCAGTTCTTC
V gene: TRBV2; clone size: -; D gene: -; J gene: TRBJ1-1; CDR3 protein: CARKTGPMNTEAFF; CDR3 DNA: TGTGCCAGAAAGACAGGCCCCATGAACACTGAAGCTTTCTTT
V gene: TRBV28; clone size: -; D gene: -; J gene: TRBJ1-2; CDR3 protein: CASSLQAYYGYTF; CDR3 DNA: TGTGCCAGCAGTCTTCAGGCTTACTATGGCTACACCTTC
V gene: TRBV28; clone size: -; D gene: TRBD1; J gene: TRBJ1-2; CDR3 protein: CASIPRGRYYGYTF; CDR3 DNA: TGTGCCAGCATTCCGAGGGGGCGCTACTATGGCTACACCTTC
V gene: TRBV4-2; clone size: -; D gene: TRBD2; J gene: TRBJ2-3; CDR3 protein: CASSQLLAGGVDTQYF; CDR3 DNA: TGTGCCAGCAGCCAATTACTAGCGGGGGGCGTGGATACGCAGTATTTT
V gene: TRBV5-1; clone size: -; D gene: -; J gene: TRBJ2-2; CDR3 protein: CASSWDSGGTGELFF; CDR3 DNA: TGCGCCAGCAGCTGGGACAGTGGGGGGACCGGGGAGCTGTTTTTT
V gene: TRBV28; clone size: -; D gene: TRBD2; J gene: TRBJ2-5; CDR3 protein: CASSPPMTSGQETQYF; CDR3 DNA: TGTGCCAGCAGTCCCCCCATGACTAGCGGCCAAGAGACCCAGTACTTC